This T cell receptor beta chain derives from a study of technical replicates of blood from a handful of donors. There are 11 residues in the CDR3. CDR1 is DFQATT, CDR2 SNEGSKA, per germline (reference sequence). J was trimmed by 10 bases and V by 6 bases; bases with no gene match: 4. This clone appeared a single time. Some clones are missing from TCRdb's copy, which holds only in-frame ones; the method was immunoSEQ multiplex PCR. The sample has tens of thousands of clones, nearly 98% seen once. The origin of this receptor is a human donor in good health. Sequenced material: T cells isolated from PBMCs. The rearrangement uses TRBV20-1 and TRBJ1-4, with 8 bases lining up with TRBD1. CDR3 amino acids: CSASTGGKLFF. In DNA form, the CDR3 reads TGCAGTGCAAGCACAGGGGGAAAACTGTTTTTT.